The 9 T cell receptor beta chains reported below all come from one sample, sequenced in a study of blood T cell repertoires in COVID-19. The method was immunoSEQ multiplex PCR; TCRdb's version includes in-frame clones alone and lacks a portion of them. The sample lists about 240,000 clones; roughly 90% were seen once. The material sequenced was peripheral blood. The receptors were sampled from a man in his sixties who had recovered from COVID-19.

The chain is built from TRBV3-1 (or the pseudogene TRBV3-2) and TRBJ2-3; D perhaps matches TRBD1 (6 bases). Germline V gene sequence: CDR1 LGHDT, CDR2 YNNKEL (reference sequence). The CDR3 contains 15 residues. Trimming took 3 bases from V and 2 from J, leaving 12 bases between them. The CDR3 DNA reads as TGTGCCAGCAGCCAGCAGGGGACCGCCACAGATACGCAGTATTTT. Protein sequence: CASSQQGTATDTQYF.

In this sample, this clone turned up once. The chain links TRBV4-2 to TRBJ1-2, with unresolved D. The V and J ends lost 0 bases and 6 bases respectively, with 14 bases between them. CDR1 LGHNA and CDR2 YNFKEQ come from the germline V gene. The CDR3 loop spans 15 amino acids. CDR3 bases: TGTGCCAGCAGCCAAGAAGAGTATGGTCGAAATGGCTACACCTTC. This gives the protein CASSQEEYGRNGYTF.

The V gene is TRBV19, the J gene TRBJ2-5; a possible D gene is TRBD2 (5 bases). The CDR3 sequence is 14 residues long. The germline V gene has CDR1 LNHDA and CDR2 SQIVND (reference sequence). V lost 1 base, J lost 5 bases, and 11 bases lay in between. Here the CDR3 DNA reads TGTGCCAGTAGTATAGGGGCGGGTAGGGAGACCCAGTACTTC. Translation gives CASSIGAGRETQYF.

The chain has TRBV5-1 and TRBJ2-7, with D tentatively TRBD1 (6 bases). This CDR3 spans 16 amino acids. V gave up 5 bases and J gave up 0 bases, with 18 bases separating them. Germline V CDR1 and CDR2: SGHRS, YFSETQ. The CDR3 here is CASRTEQGPSSYEQYF. The CDR3 DNA reads as TGCGCCAGCAGAACTGAACAGGGACCCTCCTCCTACGAGCAGTACTTC.

This chain links TRBV13 with TRBJ2-7; no definite D call. CDR3 size: 12 residues. The V gene lost 1 base and the J gene lost 6 bases, with 7 bases spanning the gap. CDR1 is PRHDT, CDR2 FYEKMQ, per germline (reference sequence). The CDR3 protein is CASSLVQVEQYF. DNA of the CDR3: TGTGCCAGCAGCTTAGTCCAGGTCGAGCAGTACTTC.

This clone was found many times. The sample holds other DNA sequences that translate to the same CDR3. The rearrangement joins TRBV14 to TRBJ1-6, with 9 positions matching TRBD1. CDR1 is SGHDN, CDR2 FVKESK, per germline. The length of the CDR3 is 15 residues. J lost 9 bases, V lost 0 bases, and 3 bases had no gene match. The DNA of the CDR3 is TGTGCCAGCAGCCAAGAGGGACAGGGAGGTTCACCCCTCCACTTT. Protein product: CASSQEGQGGSPLHF.

The chain combines TRBV6-5 with TRBJ2-2; D unresolved. CDR1 and CDR2 (germline): MNHEY, SVGAGI. This CDR3 has 15 residues. V gave up 4 bases and J gave up 0 bases, with 9 bases separating them. DNA for the CDR3: TGTGCCAGCAGTTCTAGACGGACGAACACCGGGGAGCTGTTTTTT. It encodes CASSSRRTNTGELFF.

This chain uses TRBV3-1 (or the pseudogene TRBV3-2) with TRBJ1-5; TRBD1 aligns across 10 bases. Germline CDR1 and CDR2: LGHDT and YNNKEL (reference sequence). The J segment lost 9 bases and the V segment lost 1 base, leaving 15 bases of the junction unmatched. The CDR3 spans 18 residues. This CDR3 is CASSQGYATGGEIRPQHF. CDR3 nucleotide sequence: TGTGCCAGCAGCCAAGGGTACGCGACAGGGGGCGAAATCAGGCCCCAGCATTTT.

In its sample, this clone was seen once. The V gene is TRBV12-3 or TRBV12-4, the J gene TRBJ1-1, with 7 bases aligning to TRBD1. This CDR3 region has 13 residues. J gave up 6 bases and V 6 bases, and 7 bases lay outside the gene matches. This CDR3 is CASSSDRDAEAFF. In DNA form, the CDR3 reads TGTGCCAGCAGCTCAGACAGGGACGCTGAAGCTTTCTTT.